This is a list of T cell receptor beta chains from one sample in a study of blood T cell repertoires in COVID-19. Repertoires were generated with immunoSEQ multiplex PCR, while TCRdb's copy carries only in-frame clones and drops some. This sample has 200,000 to 250,000 clones; 84% occur once, and the top ten carry less than 7%. Sequenced: PBMCs or T cells enriched from blood (not recorded which). Receptors were obtained from a woman aged 40 to 50 who had recovered from COVID-19. Both conserved end residues are trimmed from each CDR3. Expanded clones are given a class, and other clones once, few, many or no size at all.

clone size: .
V gene: TRBV5-1
CDR3 protein: ASSLAELGNEQF

clone size: few
V gene: TRBV2
CDR3 protein: ASSVTGNNSPLH

clone size: .
V gene: TRBV4-1
CDR3 protein: ASSQGAQAGNTEAF

clone size: .
V gene: TRBV30
CDR3 protein: AWSVQLGGKSYEQY

clone size: once
V gene: TRBV11-3
CDR3 protein: ASSSDSTRANYGYT

clone size: .
V gene: TRBV7-2
CDR3 protein: ASSGLAGQGENTIY

clone size: .
V gene: TRBV11-3
CDR3 protein: ASSPSSGSSYNEQF

clone size: .
V gene: TRBV5-8
CDR3 protein: ASSLGQSSGNTIY

clone size: .
V gene: TRBV12-5
CDR3 protein: ASGLTGLADDTQY

clone size: .
V gene: TRBV5-5
CDR3 protein: ASSPRDLWGYT

clone size: .
V gene: TRBV2
CDR3 protein: ASSVSREQEKLF

clone size: .
V gene: TRBV7-2
CDR3 protein: ASSSAGTGGGSTDTQY

clone size: .
V gene: TRBV18
CDR3 protein: ASSPTPTPSGELF

clone size: .
V gene: TRBV7-9
CDR3 protein: ASSLAGGSLQF

clone size: .
V gene: TRBV5-1
CDR3 protein: ASKDAGLAHNEQY

clone size: .
V gene: TRBV30
CDR3 protein: AWSAGQDGNQPQH

clone size: once
V gene: TRBV6-6
CDR3 protein: ASTWTNNNEQF

clone size: .
V gene: TRBV14
CDR3 protein: ASSQGGQGNSPLH

clone size: once
V gene: TRBV7-6
CDR3 protein: ASSLDHSQPQH

clone size: .
V gene: TRBV6-5
CDR3 protein: ASSWGQGGEKLF

clone size: once
V gene: TRBV9
CDR3 protein: ASSPGDTQY

clone size: .
V gene: TRBV10-1
CDR3 protein: ASSYSGRNEQF

clone size: .
V gene: TRBV7-2
CDR3 protein: ASSPRPSGIYNEQF

clone size: few
V gene: TRBV10-3
CDR3 protein: AISRTSLLSEQF

clone size: .
V gene: TRBV2
CDR3 protein: ASSGSSGVGETQY

clone size: many
V gene: TRBV29-1
CDR3 protein: SVGGSGNQPQH

clone size: .
V gene: TRBV2
CDR3 protein: ASSGERHIEKLF

clone size: .
V gene: TRBV7-9
CDR3 protein: ASSTQFFGQGGTEAF

clone size: .
V gene: TRBV29-1
CDR3 protein: SVEGQGFTDTQY

clone size: .
V gene: TRBV7-9
CDR3 protein: ASSSYGWRAGGPEETQY

clone size: .
V gene: TRBV19
CDR3 protein: ASIPGQGAVGYT

clone size: .
V gene: TRBV5-4
CDR3 protein: ASTLPGASGNTGELF

clone size: .
V gene: TRBV9
CDR3 protein: ASSDGTYATNEKLF

clone size: .
V gene: TRBV28
CDR3 protein: ASSLYGRAQNEQY

clone size: once
V gene: TRBV7-3
CDR3 protein: ASNRESQPQH

clone size: .
V gene: TRBV9
CDR3 protein: ASSVGSGALAEAF

clone size: .
V gene: TRBV9
CDR3 protein: ASSVVSGRGYNEQF

clone size: .
V gene: TRBV2
CDR3 protein: ASSGQRGNQPQH

clone size: .
V gene: TRBV7-2
CDR3 protein: ASSTGTGGSYEQY

clone size: .
V gene: TRBV24-1
CDR3 protein: ATSGGSGAEQF

clone size: .
V gene: TRBV19
CDR3 protein: ASSPLLAGGSSGELF

clone size: .
V gene: TRBV11-2
CDR3 protein: ASSLELAGSSYNEQF

clone size: .
V gene: TRBV20-1
CDR3 protein: SAPATGELF

clone size: .
V gene: TRBV9
CDR3 protein: ASSVYERYTGELF

clone size: few
V gene: TRBV7-3
CDR3 protein: ASSLLAGATGELF

clone size: .
V gene: TRBV11-2
CDR3 protein: ASSREGRLSYGYT

clone size: .
V gene: TRBV21-1
CDR3 protein: ASSKREGQAPYEQY

clone size: .
V gene: TRBV19
CDR3 protein: ASRWTSAEETQY

clone size: .
V gene: TRBV5-8
CDR3 protein: ASSLGQGYTEAF